This T cell receptor beta chain is from a study of cytomegalovirus exposure and HLA in healthy donors. J was trimmed by 5 bases and V by 3 bases; bases with no gene match: 4. CDR3 length: 14 residues. CDR1 and CDR2 from the germline V gene are LNHDA and SQIVND (reference sequence). PCR employed 60 Vbeta and 13 Jbeta primers. This table comes from immunoSEQ multiplex PCR, and its TCRdb copy is limited to in-frame clones, with some not included. Of roughly 100,000 clones listed, around 80% are singletons. This chain joins TRBV19 and TRBJ2-7; 10 bases align to TRBD2. Sequencing was performed on PBMCs. The TCR was taken from a young man in good health and CMV-seronegative. CDR3 residues: CASSMSSGSNEQYF. The CDR3 nucleotides are TGTGCCAGTAGTATGTCTAGCGGGAGTAACGAGCAGTACTTC.